The 6 T cell receptor beta chains below were found in one sample sequenced in a study of a mutant IDH1 vaccine in newly diagnosed glioma. What these receptors recognize is not known. As to time point: week 11, during vaccination. Mutant IDH1 20-mer peptide, at 300 ug, made up each vaccine dose, with topical imiquimod. The protocol was immunoSEQ multiplex PCR, while the TCRdb copy is restricted to in-frame clones and leaves out a portion. The sample lists fewer than 65,000 clones, 80% seen once, with approximately 5.9% in the top ten. The sample in question was PBMCs, obtained from a glioma patient whose treatment included an IDH1 peptide vaccine. The source of these receptors is a man aged 45 to 65 with glioma.

This chain uses TRBV18 with TRBJ2-2; 8 bases fit TRBD2. J gave up 0 bases and V 8 bases, and 14 bases lay outside the gene matches. The CDR3 covers 18 residues. The germline V gene encodes CDR1 KGHSH and CDR2 LQKENI. The CDR3 nucleotides are TGTGCCAGCACCCGAAGCACACAACTAGCGGCGAACACCGGGGAGCTGTTTTTT. Protein: CASTRSTQLAANTGELFF.

CDR3 nucleotides: TGTGCCAGCAGAGTCCAGGGCGACTATGGCTACACCTTC. This sequence encodes CASRVQGDYGYTF. The chain carries TRBV2 and TRBJ1-2; maybe TRBD1 (5 bases). The CDR3 is 13 amino acids. The germline CDR1 and CDR2 sequences are SNHLY and FYNNEI. Between the trimmed V and J ends, which lost 6 bases and 3 bases, there was a span of 11 bases.

For this clone: Other DNA sequences of this sample code for an identical CDR3. This chain uses TRBV29-1 with TRBJ1-1; D remains ambiguous. Germline CDR1 reads SQVTM; CDR2 reads ANQGSEA. CDR3 length: 12 residues. V dropped 6 bases and J dropped 1 base, with 9 bases sitting between them. The CDR3, as DNA: TGCAGCGTCGGCAGTGGGAACACTGAAGCTTTCTTT. Protein product: CSVGSGNTEAFF.

The chain joins TRBV5-1 to TRBJ2-3; unclear D gene. CDR3 length equals 11 residues. Germline lookup yields CDR1 SGHRS and CDR2 YFSETQ. Trimming pared 5 bases from V and 0 bases from J, leaving 1 base between. In DNA, the CDR3 is TGCGCCAGCAGAAGCACAGATACGCAGTATTTT. It translates to CASRSTDTQYF.

V and J are TRBV27 and TRBJ1-5; 12 bases align to TRBD1. The CDR3 is 13 residues long. The V gene's germline CDR1 is MNHEY and CDR2 SMNVEV (reference sequence). J lost 6 bases, V lost 6 bases, and 0 bases had no gene match. The CDR3 region has the DNA TGTGCCAGCAGGGGACAGGGGGCTCAGCCCCAGCATTTT. Protein product: CASRGQGAQPQHF.

The chain links TRBV11-2 to TRBJ2-2; 7 nucleotides line up with TRBD1. This CDR3 contains 15 residues. The V gene's germline CDR1 is SGHAT and CDR2 FQNNGV. The V segment lost 1 base and the J segment 3 bases; nucleotides outside the gene matches: 2. CDR3 sequence reads: CASSLVDRDTGELFF. In DNA form, the CDR3 reads TGTGCCAGCAGCTTAGTTGACAGGGACACCGGGGAGCTGTTTTTT.